These 29 T cell receptor beta chains came from one sample sequenced in a study of OX40 agonist ivuxolimab in advanced cancers. Libraries were prepared through the immunoSEQ multiplex PCR assay. Sourced from immuneACCESS, this table was stored by TCRdb with only in-frame sequences that have V and J called. A share of the clones is absent; for the studies checked, an unresolved V gene accounts for under half, and the remainder has no known explanation. Recorded for this sample are roughly 70,000 clones; 80% to 90% of them occurred a single time. 0.6% to 0.8% of the sample belongs to the ten largest clones. Sequencing used CD4+ or CD8+ T cells sorted from blood, obtained in a trial of the OX40 agonist ivuxolimab. These receptor sequences come from an adult with an advanced solid tumor such as melanoma, head and neck, liver or kidney cancer.

This clone was recorded once. The rearrangement links TRBV7-9 to TRBJ2-4; D unresolved. V lost 4 bases to trimming and J lost 0 bases, with 13 bases between them. The CDR3 is made up of 16 amino acids. Germline loops: CDR1 SEHNR, CDR2 FQNEAQ (reference sequence). CDR3 region: CASSSALALAKNIQYF. CDR3 nucleotide sequence: TGTGCCAGCAGCTCAGCTTTAGCCCTAGCCAAAAACATTCAGTACTTC. The whole variable domain, filled in from reference TRBV7-9 and TRBJ2-4, reads DTGVSQNPRHKITKRGQNVTFRCDPISEHNRLYWYRQTLGQGPEFLTYFQNEAQLEKSRLLSDRFSAERPKGSFSTLEIQRTEQGDSAMYLCASSSALALAKNIQYFGAGTRLSVL.

This clone was picked up one time. The rearrangement joins TRBV27 to TRBJ2-5; D possibly uses TRBD1 or TRBD2 (5 bases each). Germline V CDR1 and CDR2: MNHEY, SMNVEV (reference sequence). This CDR3 is 13 amino acids long. Trimming took off 4 bases at V and 1 base at J, with 7 bases between the two ends. The CDR3 region is CASSWGTQETQYF. CDR3 nucleotides: TGTGCCAGCAGTTGGGGGACCCAAGAGACCCAGTACTTC.

This chain connects TRBV19 to TRBJ2-7, with 8 positions matching TRBD1. CDR3 length: 14 residues. J lost 3 bases, V lost 5 bases, and 6 bases had no gene match. The germline CDR1 and CDR2 sequences are LNHDA and SQIVND (reference sequence). The CDR3 loop is CASSPRTGLYEQYF. CDR3 sequence (DNA): TGTGCCAGTAGTCCACGGACAGGGCTCTACGAGCAGTACTTC. Supplemented by reference TRBV19 and TRBJ2-7, the full variable domain reads DGGITQSPKYLFRKEGQNVTLSCEQNLNHDAMYWYRQDPGQGLRLIYYSQIVNDFQKGDIAEGYSVSREKKESFPLTVTSAQKNPTAFYLCASSPRTGLYEQYFGPGTRLTVT.

The genes are TRBV15 and TRBJ1-4; D might be TRBD1 (6 bases). Looked up from germline, CDR1 is LNHNV and CDR2 is YYDKDF (reference sequence). V was trimmed by 0 bases and J by 7 bases, leaving 12 bases between them. This CDR3 region has 15 residues. CDR3 protein: CATSRDLAGAEKLFF. CDR3 nucleotides: TGTGCCACCAGCAGAGATCTCGCAGGGGCTGAAAAACTGTTTTTT.

This chain connects TRBV4-1 to TRBJ2-7, with 10 bases matching TRBD2. The CDR3 is 15 residues long. CDR1 is MGHRA and CDR2 is YSYEKL in the germline V gene. Trimming took 1 base from V and 3 from J; bases not matched to a gene: 3. The CDR3 nucleotides read TGCGCCAGCAGCCAAGTAGCGGGAGGTTTCTACGAGCAGTACTTC. It encodes CASSQVAGGFYEQYF.

The rearrangement links TRBV7-8 to TRBJ2-1; D gene uncertain. The germline CDR1 and CDR2 sequences are SGHVS and FQNEAQ. V was clipped by 1 base and J by 5 bases, with 6 bases between them. CDR3 length: 13 residues. The CDR3 is CASSLGPNNEQFF. The CDR3 nucleotides read TGTGCCAGCAGCTTAGGCCCAAACAATGAGCAGTTCTTC.

The V call is TRBV30, the J call TRBJ1-1, with D maybe TRBD1 (6 bases). V was cut by 4 bases and J by 0 bases, with 12 bases left in between. Per the germline V gene, CDR1 is GTSNPN and CDR2 is SVGIG (reference sequence). The CDR3 is 14 residues long. CDR3 sequence: CAWNRDTMNTEAFF. CDR3 sequence (DNA): TGTGCCTGGAACCGGGACACCATGAACACTGAAGCTTTCTTT.

This clone appeared a few times. The chain joins TRBV2 to TRBJ2-1; TRBD1 is a possible D gene (6 bases). CDR1 is SNHLY, CDR2 FYNNEI, per germline. V was shortened by 5 bases and J by 0 bases, with 11 bases between the two germline ends. The CDR3 spans 15 residues. The CDR3 loop reads CASSLRTASYNEQFF. The CDR3 region has the DNA TGTGCCAGCAGTCTACGGACAGCCTCCTACAATGAGCAGTTCTTC.

The chain links TRBV30 to TRBJ1-4, with a weak D call TRBD1 (6 bases). Germline assignment: CDR1 GTSNPN and CDR2 SVGIG (reference sequence). The CDR3 runs to 14 residues. V lost 4 bases, J lost 8 bases, and 17 bases lay in between. The CDR3 DNA follows: TGTGCCTGGACGCCGGGAACCCAGGGGGAAAAACTGTTTTTT. This sequence encodes CAWTPGTQGEKLFF.

The chain recombines TRBV10-3 with TRBJ2-7; 7 bases fit TRBD1. This CDR3 spans 14 amino acids. The ends lost 10 bases at V and 1 base at J; junction bases unmatched: 10. Per the germline V gene, CDR1 is ENHRY and CDR2 is SYGVKD. The CDR3 DNA sequence: TGTGCCAGCAGCAATCCGGGACAGTCCTACGAGCAGTACTTC. It translates to CASSNPGQSYEQYF.

V and J are TRBV18 and TRBJ2-7, with TRBD1 matching over 8 bases. Trimming cost V 3 bases and J 3 bases; bases outside gene matches: 10. Germline lookup yields CDR1 KGHSH and CDR2 LQKENI. The length of the CDR3 is 16 residues. CDR3 sequence reads: CASSPLGQAGGYEQYF. The CDR3 bases are TGTGCCAGCTCACCCCTGGGACAGGCAGGAGGCTACGAGCAGTACTTC.

This chain joins TRBV10-3 and TRBJ1-1; 9 bases line up with TRBD1. CDR1 and CDR2 (germline): ENHRY, SYGVKD. The CDR3 contains 14 residues. J was trimmed by 4 bases and V by 0 bases; bases with no gene match: 0. The CDR3 nucleotides read TGTGCCATCAGTGAGTCGACAGGGGGCACTGAAGCTTTCTTT. Translation: CAISESTGGTEAFF.

The rearrangement links TRBV7-2 to TRBJ2-7, with D perhaps matching TRBD2 (5 bases). From germline, CDR1 is SGHTA and CDR2 FQGNSA. CDR3 length: 13 amino acids. V dropped 3 bases and J dropped 3 bases, with 9 bases sitting between them. CDR3 sequence: CASSFSGVYEQYF. The CDR3 nucleotides read TGTGCCAGCAGCTTCAGCGGAGTCTACGAGCAGTACTTC. The full variable domain, with the rest looked up from reference TRBV7-2 and TRBJ2-7, is GAGVSQSPSNKVTEKGKDVELRCDPISGHTALYWYRQSLGQGLEFLIYFQGNSAPDKSGLPSDRFSAERTGGSVSTLTIQRTQQEDSAVYLCASSFSGVYEQYFGPGTRLTVT.

The V gene is TRBV11-2, the J gene TRBJ2-1; TRBD2 matches at 9 bases. Germline CDR1 is SGHAT and CDR2 is FQNNGV. The CDR3 has 15 residues. With V trimmed by 3 bases and J by 10 bases, 10 bases remained unmatched. The CDR3 loop is CASSLAGTSSGEQFF. The CDR3 region has the DNA TGTGCCAGCAGCTTGGCCGGGACTAGCTCTGGGGAGCAGTTCTTC.

The chain has TRBV6-6 and TRBJ1-1; the D gene is possibly TRBD1 (5 bases). Trimming left V 6 bases short and J 4 bases short, with 15 bases between. Looked up from germline, CDR1 is MNHNY and CDR2 is SVGAGI (reference sequence). The CDR3 extends over 14 amino acids. The CDR3 is CASSSTGPGTEAFF. Written as DNA, the CDR3 is TGTGCCAGCAGCTCTACAGGTCCGGGCACTGAAGCTTTCTTT.

This chain uses TRBV6-5 with TRBJ2-5; D could derive from TRBD1 or TRBD2 (5 bases each). V dropped 7 bases and J dropped 5 bases, with 17 bases sitting between them. The CDR3 is made up of 14 amino acids. Germline CDR1 MNHEY, CDR2 SVGAGI. As DNA, the CDR3 is TGTGCCAGCAAGCCTGGGACCCGTCATGAGACCCAGTACTTC. Protein product: CASKPGTRHETQYF.

This chain connects TRBV30 to TRBJ2-6; D ambiguous. The germline gives CDR1 GTSNPN, CDR2 SVGIG (reference sequence). This CDR3 spans 15 amino acids. Trimming shortened V by 3 bases and J by 0 bases, and 9 bases separated the two germline ends. The CDR3 bases are TGTGCCTGGAGCCGGATTCTCTCTGGGGCCAACGTCCTGACTTTC. Translating gives CAWSRILSGANVLTF. Looking up the rest from reference TRBV30 and TRBJ2-6 gives the full variable domain: SQTIHQWPATLVQPVGSPLSLECTVEGTSNPNLYWYRQAAGRGLQLLFYSVGIGQISSEVPQNLSASRPQDRQFILSSKKLLLSDSGFYLCAWSRILSGANVLTFGAGSRLTVL.

This clone was picked up a small number of times. This chain uses TRBV5-1 with TRBJ2-7; 9 nucleotides line up with TRBD1. CDR1 SGHRS and CDR2 YFSETQ come from the germline V gene. CDR3 length: 13 amino acids. Trimming at V came to 0 bases and at J to 9 bases, leaving 4 bases not matched to a gene. DNA for the CDR3: TGCGCCAGCAGCTTGGGGGACAGGGAAGGGCAGTACTTC. Its protein product is CASSLGDREGQYF.

The chain uses TRBV28 and TRBJ2-4; TRBD1 might be the D (5 bases). The CDR3 spans 14 residues. V shed 1 base and J shed 5 bases, with 9 bases lying between them. Germline V gene sequence: CDR1 MDHEN, CDR2 SYDVKM. The CDR3 coding sequence is TGTGCCAGCAGTTTATCCAGGGTTGAAAACATTCAGTACTTC. Translation: CASSLSRVENIQYF.

This chain connects TRBV29-1 to TRBJ2-7, with TRBD2 matching 8 bases. Germline values: CDR1 SQVTM, CDR2 ANQGSEA. J was trimmed by 0 bases and V by 7 bases; bases with no gene match: 2. The length of the CDR3 is 12 residues. As DNA, the CDR3 is TGCAGCGGCGGGGGGAGCTCCTACGAGCAGTACTTC. Amino acids: CSGGGSSYEQYF.

The gene calls are TRBV6-5 and TRBJ2-7; D is possibly TRBD1 (5 bases). This CDR3 contains 14 residues. Trimming pared 0 bases from V and 3 bases from J, leaving 9 bases between. Germline values: CDR1 MNHEY, CDR2 SVGAGI. The CDR3 DNA reads as TGTGCCAGCAGTTACTCGTACAGGAGCTACGAGCAGTACTTC. Translating gives CASSYSYRSYEQYF.

This sequence joins TRBV18 and TRBJ2-3, with TRBD1 matching 8 bases. Germline trimming cut 3 bases from V and 2 bases from J; bases unmatched to any gene: 4. This CDR3 contains 15 residues. Germline loops: CDR1 KGHSH, CDR2 LQKENI. The CDR3 region has the DNA TGTGCCAGCTCACCGGGGACAGGTTTCACAGATACGCAGTATTTT. Protein: CASSPGTGFTDTQYF.

The chain carries TRBV5-6 and TRBJ1-5, with D uncertain. V was cut by 1 base and J by 4 bases, with 3 bases left in between. Germline CDR1 SGHDT, CDR2 YYEEEE. There are 12 residues in the CDR3. The CDR3 is CASSLWNQPQHF. The DNA of the CDR3 is TGTGCCAGCAGCTTGTGGAATCAGCCCCAGCATTTT.

This chain joins TRBV5-6 and TRBJ1-6, with TRBD1 matching over 10 bases. CDR1 and CDR2 from the germline V gene are SGHDT and YYEEEE. This CDR3 contains 16 residues. V lost 4 bases, J lost 6 bases, and 7 bases stayed unmatched. DNA of the CDR3: TGTGCCAGCAGCGGCGGGACAGGGGATTTTAATTCACCCCTCCACTTT. Translated: CASSGGTGDFNSPLHF.

The J gene is TRBJ1-5, the V gene TRBV10-1, with TRBD1 identical over 9 bases. The trim removed 4 bases at V and 4 bases at J, leaving 2 bases unmatched. Germline loops: CDR1 WNHNN, CDR2 SYGVQD (reference sequence). The CDR3 sequence is 14 residues long. The CDR3 coding sequence is TGCGCCAGCAGTGCCGGGACAGGGAATCAGCCCCAGCATTTT. Protein: CASSAGTGNQPQHF.

Only a few counts were recorded for this clone. The rearrangement links TRBV6-4 to TRBJ2-1, with 13 bases fitting TRBD2. Germline CDR1 and CDR2: MRHNA and SNTAGT. CDR3 length: 14 amino acids. With V trimmed by 6 bases and J by 9 bases, 5 bases remained unmatched. Here the CDR3 DNA reads TGTGCCAGCAGGAGGACTAGCGGGAGTGGTGAGCAGTTCTTC. As protein: CASRRTSGSGEQFF.

This sequence joins TRBV7-9 and TRBJ2-7; D gene ambiguous. This CDR3 contains 13 residues. The V gene lost 1 base and the J gene lost 7 bases, with 11 bases spanning the gap. CDR1 and CDR2 from the germline V gene are SEHNR and FQNEAQ (reference sequence). The CDR3 DNA follows: TGTGCCAGCAGCTTAGGTGAGGTGAGGGAGCAGTACTTC. Protein: CASSLGEVREQYF.

This chain connects TRBV25-1 to TRBJ1-5; 10 bases fit TRBD1. The CDR3 is made up of 18 amino acids. The V segment lost 4 bases and the J segment 2 bases; nucleotides outside the gene matches: 11. From germline, CDR1 is MGHDK and CDR2 SYGVNS. CDR3 in DNA: TGTGCCAGCAGTGGATCCGGGACAGGGGATGGGGGCAATCAGCCCCAGCATTTT. Translating it yields CASSGSGTGDGGNQPQHF.

CDR3 nucleotides: TGTGCCAGCAGTTCAATCCTGGGGATGGGCACCGGGGAGCTGTTTTTT. Protein sequence: CASSSILGMGTGELFF. The chain links TRBV7-9 to TRBJ2-2, with D hard to call. V lost 6 bases to trimming and J lost 4 bases, with 18 bases between them. This CDR3 is 16 amino acids long. Germline CDR1 reads SEHNR; CDR2 reads FQNEAQ (reference sequence). The full variable domain, its missing parts supplied by reference TRBV7-9 and TRBJ2-2, is DTGVSQNPRHKITKRGQNVTFRCDPISEHNRLYWYRQTLGQGPEFLTYFQNEAQLEKSRLLSDRFSAERPKGSFSTLEIQRTEQGDSAMYLCASSSILGMGTGELFFGEGSRLTVL.